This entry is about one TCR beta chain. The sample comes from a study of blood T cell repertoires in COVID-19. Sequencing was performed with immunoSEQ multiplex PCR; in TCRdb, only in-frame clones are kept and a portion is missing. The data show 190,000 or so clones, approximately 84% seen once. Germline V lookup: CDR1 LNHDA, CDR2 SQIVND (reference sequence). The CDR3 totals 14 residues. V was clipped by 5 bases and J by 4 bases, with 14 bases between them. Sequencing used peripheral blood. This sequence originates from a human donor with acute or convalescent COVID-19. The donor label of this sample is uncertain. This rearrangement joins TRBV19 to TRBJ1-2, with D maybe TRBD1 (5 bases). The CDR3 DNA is TGTGCCAGTAGTCCAGCCAGGGAATCCTATGGCTACACCTTC. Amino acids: CASSPARESYGYTF.